The 26 T cell receptor beta chains below all came from one sample that was sequenced in a study of response to subunit inactivated influenza vaccine (dated by TCRdb to the late 2010s). Library preparation employed RT-PCR. The listed sequencing device is Illumina HiSeq 2500. TCRdb's own reprocessing of the public reads used fastp at Q25 and MiXCR and kept productive beta chains. Each record represents a unique CDR3 protein, reported with the most common genes and DNA among its rows. This sample has fewer than 700,000 distinct CDR3 sequences in its table, and under 15% of those were observed once. The top ten clonotypes cover around 12% of the sample. Interpreted using the paper, the time point label stands for: approximately 40 days after influenza vaccine administration. This material consisted of PBMCs from blood, taken roughly 6 weeks after vaccination. The origin of the receptors is a man aged 45-65 years who received an inactivated influenza vaccine. Donor details come from another sample of the same person, matched by shared clones.

The chain uses TRBV3-1 and TRBJ1-2, with D tentatively TRBD1 (5 bases). Germline V lookup: CDR1 LGHDT, CDR2 YNNKEL (reference sequence). V lost 1 base, J lost 3 bases, and 6 bases lay in between. The CDR3 runs to 13 residues. In DNA, the CDR3 is TGTGCCAGCAGCCAAGCACAGGACTATGGCTACACCTTC. Its translation: CASSQAQDYGYTF.

This clonotype came up many times. The CDR3 spells CASSFLGSPQDTQYF. The CDR3 nucleotides read TGTGCCAGCAGTTTTCTGGGGTCCCCACAAGATACGCAGTATTTT. V and J are TRBV12-3 or TRBV12-4 and TRBJ2-3; D is ambiguous. Trimming stripped 3 bases from V and 5 bases from J, with 15 bases between. This CDR3 has 15 residues.

This clonotype came up a few times. The chain's CDR3 is CSVEDRTVGGPGAFF. The CDR3 nucleotides are TGCAGCGTTGAAGATAGGACCGTAGGGGGCCCCGGAGCTTTCTTT. The gene calls are TRBV29-1 and TRBJ1-1; 7 bases fit TRBD1. The V and J ends lost 0 bases and 10 bases, in that order; junction bases with no gene match: 14. This CDR3 has 15 amino acids. Germline V lookup: CDR1 SQVTM, CDR2 ANQGSEA.

The table lists this clonotype with many counts. The V and J genes are TRBV12-3 or TRBV12-4 and TRBJ1-2; D not resolved. The germline V and J ends were trimmed by 5 bases and 2 bases, with 9 bases remaining between them. The CDR3 has 13 amino acids. CDR3 residues: CASSPQSNYGYTF. The CDR3 DNA reads TGTGCCAGCAGTCCCCAGTCCAACTATGGCTACACCTTC.

This clonotype has a handful of counts. CDR3 region: CASSSQGSNTGELFF. In DNA form, the CDR3 reads TGTGCCAGCAGTTCACAGGGATCGAACACCGGGGAGCTGTTTTTT. The chain combines TRBV6-5 with TRBJ2-2, with D perhaps TRBD1 (6 bases). V was clipped by 4 bases and J by 0 bases, with 9 bases between them. The CDR3 contains 15 residues. Germline V gene sequence: CDR1 MNHEY, CDR2 SVGAGI.

The sample holds many counts of this clonotype. This chain links TRBV12-3 or TRBV12-4 with TRBJ2-7; no firm D call. Trimming pared 1 base from V and 1 base from J, leaving 5 bases between. The CDR3 loop spans 13 amino acids. This CDR3 reads CASSLGFSYEQYF. In nucleotides, the CDR3 is TGTGCCAGCAGTTTAGGGTTTTCCTACGAGCAGTACTTC.

This clonotype appeared once. A clone one base away is much larger, so this may be a read error. The V gene is TRBV29-1, the J gene TRBJ1-1; D gene unclear. The CDR3 runs 13 residues. Germline CDR1 and CDR2: SQVTM and ANQGSEA. The CDR3 loop reads CSVEGRLFTGAFF. In DNA form, the CDR3 reads TGCAGCGTTGAGGGGAGGCTGTTCACTGGAGCTTTCTTT.

A few counts support this clonotype. The V and J genes are TRBV10-3 and TRBJ1-2; 8 bases fit TRBD1. V gave up 2 bases and J gave up 2 bases; unmatched junction bases: 4. Germline V CDR1 and CDR2: ENHRY, SYGVKD. The CDR3 is 15 residues long. DNA for the CDR3: TGTGCCATCAGTGAGGGACAGGGACCCAACTATGGCTACACCTTC. Its protein is CAISEGQGPNYGYTF.

The V and J genes are TRBV12-3 or TRBV12-4 and TRBJ1-1, with 10 positions matching TRBD1. The CDR3 is 16 residues long. V was clipped by 5 bases and J by 5 bases; unmatched bases: 11. The CDR3 loop reads CASSTTRQGAGTEAFF. CDR3 nucleotides: TGTGCCAGCAGTACCACGCGACAGGGGGCGGGTACTGAAGCTTTCTTT.

The table lists this clonotype with many counts. The chain couples TRBV20-1 to TRBJ2-1; 9 bases align to TRBD2. Trimming at V came to 5 bases and at J to 8 bases, leaving 4 bases not matched to a gene. The CDR3 extends over 12 amino acids. Germline V gene lookup returns CDR1 DFQATT and CDR2 SNEGSKA (reference sequence). Here the CDR3 DNA reads TGCAGTGCTGCCGGGACTAGCTATGAGCAGTTCTTC. Translation: CSAAGTSYEQFF.

CDR3 in DNA: TGCAGCGCCCGAAGTCAGGGTGACACCGGGGAGCTGTTTTTT. Translated, it gives CSARSQGDTGELFF. The chain joins TRBV29-1 to TRBJ2-2, with D possibly matching TRBD1 (5 bases). The length of the CDR3 is 14 residues. The ends were cut back, 7 bases at V and 3 bases at J, with 15 bases in the middle. Germline assignment: CDR1 SQVTM and CDR2 ANQGSEA.

V gene TRBV9 combines with J gene TRBJ2-5; either TRBD1 or TRBD2 may supply D (5 bases each). The CDR3 runs to 15 residues. Germline CDR1 and CDR2: SGDLS and YYNGEE. V gave up 1 base and J gave up 3 bases, with 13 bases separating them. CDR3 region: CASSVTQGPEETQYF. The CDR3 bases are TGTGCCAGCAGCGTAACCCAGGGACCAGAAGAGACCCAGTACTTC.

This chain joins TRBV5-1 and TRBJ2-1; weak D call: TRBD1 (5 bases). Between the trimmed V and J ends, which lost 0 bases and 6 bases, there was a span of 10 bases. Germline CDR1 is SGHRS and CDR2 is YFSETQ. The CDR3 loop spans 14 amino acids. For the CDR3, the DNA is TGCGCCAGCAGCTTGGAAAGGGGCATCAATGAGCAGTTCTTC. Its translation: CASSLERGINEQFF.

The V and J genes are TRBV7-2 and TRBJ1-2, with 8 bases fitting TRBD1. The CDR3 is made up of 15 amino acids. After removal of 1 base from V and 5 bases from J, the junction contained 6 bases not matched to a gene. The germline V gene encodes CDR1 SGHTA and CDR2 FQGNSA. This CDR3 is CASSLDAGGWYGYTF. The CDR3 DNA is TGTGCCAGCAGCTTAGATGCAGGGGGCTGGTATGGCTACACCTTC.

Of note for this clonotype: A read error is possible here, since a much larger clone lies one base away. This CDR3 reads CASNQGPVELFF. The CDR3, as DNA: TGTGCCAGCAACCAGGGACCCGTGGAGCTGTTTTTT. The rearrangement links TRBV12-3 or TRBV12-4 to TRBJ2-2; D possibly matches TRBD1 or TRBD2 (5 bases each). Between the trimmed V and J ends, which lost 7 bases and 10 bases, there was a span of 13 bases. The CDR3 contains 12 residues.

This clonotype is a singleton in its sample. One end of the junction is discordant with germline, which a read error may explain. This chain links TRBV12-3 or TRBV12-4 with TRBJ2-7; a possible D gene is TRBD2 (5 bases). The CDR3 spans 14 residues. The CDR3 coding sequence is TGTGACAGCAAAGCCCAAGGGAGCTCCTACGAGCAGTACTTC. Its protein product is CDSKAQGSSYEQYF.

There are a few counts of this clonotype. The chain couples TRBV20-1 to TRBJ2-7; TRBD1 is a possible D gene (5 bases). The germline V and J ends were trimmed by 0 bases and 4 bases, with 13 bases remaining between them. The CDR3 is 14 residues long. CDR1 is DFQATT, CDR2 SNEGSKA, per germline (reference sequence). The CDR3 DNA is TGCAGTGCTAGAGAAGGACAAGTCAGGTACGAGCAGTACTTC. Protein product: CSAREGQVRYEQYF.

The gene calls are TRBV29-1 and TRBJ1-1; no clear D. CDR1 is SQVTM and CDR2 is ANQGSEA in the germline V gene. Trimming took off 5 bases at V and 0 bases at J, with 13 bases between the two ends. There are 14 residues in the CDR3. The CDR3 nucleotides read TGCAGCGTTCACCATGGAGCGATGAACACTGAAGCTTTCTTT. Protein product: CSVHHGAMNTEAFF.

The rearrangement joins TRBV3-1 to TRBJ1-1; D unresolved. The ends were cut back, 3 bases at V and 0 bases at J, with 14 bases in the middle. Germline-derived CDR1 and CDR2 are LGHDT and YNNKEL (reference sequence). There are 16 residues in the CDR3. For the CDR3, the DNA is TGTGCCAGCAGCCAGGCAAGGGCTGAGATGAACACTGAAGCTTTCTTT. Protein: CASSQARAEMNTEAFF.

The rearrangement links TRBV6-1 to TRBJ1-1, with 9 bases lining up with TRBD1. Trimming took 6 bases from V and 6 from J; bases not matched to a gene: 8. From germline, CDR1 is MNHNS and CDR2 SASEGT. The CDR3 totals 14 residues. The DNA of the CDR3 is TGTGCCAGCAGAACCGGGACAGGGTTAGCTGAAGCTTTCTTT. Translated: CASRTGTGLAEAFF.

The table lists this clonotype with many counts. The rearrangement uses TRBV29-1 and TRBJ2-1, with TRBD2 identical over 7 bases. CDR3 length: 15 residues. Germline V gene sequence: CDR1 SQVTM, CDR2 ANQGSEA. J gave up 0 bases and V 7 bases, and 9 bases lay outside the gene matches. CDR3 region: CSAAGLAASYNEQFF. The CDR3 coding sequence is TGCAGCGCCGCGGGGCTAGCGGCCTCCTACAATGAGCAGTTCTTC.

This clonotype was observed many times. V is TRBV12-3 or TRBV12-4 and J is TRBJ2-7; D may be TRBD1 (6 bases). The CDR3 extends over 12 amino acids. Trimming removed 6 bases at V and 4 bases at J, with 10 bases between. The DNA of the CDR3 is TGTGCCAGCAGCCGAAGGGGGTACGAGCAGTACTTC. Amino acids: CASSRRGYEQYF.

This clonotype occurred a few times. The rearrangement joins TRBV9 to TRBJ2-1; D remains ambiguous. Germline assignment: CDR1 SGDLS and CDR2 YYNGEE. This CDR3 is built from 15 residues. The V and J ends lost 2 bases and 0 bases respectively, with 9 bases between them. CDR3: CASSVRSISYNEQFF. The DNA for the CDR3 is TGTGCCAGCAGCGTGCGCAGCATCTCCTACAATGAGCAGTTCTTC.

This clonotype was counted only a few times. The chain joins TRBV29-1 to TRBJ1-2; D is possibly TRBD1 (5 bases). Germline CDR1 is SQVTM and CDR2 is ANQGSEA. V shed 5 bases and J shed 5 bases, with 15 bases lying between them. This CDR3 spans 13 amino acids. CDR3 DNA: TGCAGCGTTCGGGCCTCACGGGGGTATGGCTACACCTTC. Amino acids: CSVRASRGYGYTF.

At least ten counts were recorded for this clonotype. This sequence joins TRBV20-1 and TRBJ2-7; 7 nucleotides align to TRBD1. Germline CDR1 and CDR2: DFQATT and SNEGSKA (reference sequence). CDR3 length: 13 amino acids. The trim removed 0 bases at V and 4 bases at J, leaving 3 bases unmatched. The CDR3 DNA reads as TGCAGTGCTAGAGATCACAGGGGTTACGAGCAGTACTTC. Protein product: CSARDHRGYEQYF.

This clonotype was observed a few times. V gene TRBV28 combines with J gene TRBJ1-1; tentatively, D is TRBD1 (5 bases). Trimming cost V 2 bases and J 5 bases, with 12 bases left between them. CDR3 length: 14 amino acids. The germline V gene has CDR1 MDHEN and CDR2 SYDVKM. The CDR3 region is CASSLRQGRTEAFF. CDR3 in DNA: TGTGCCAGCAGTTTAAGGCAGGGCAGGACTGAAGCTTTCTTT.